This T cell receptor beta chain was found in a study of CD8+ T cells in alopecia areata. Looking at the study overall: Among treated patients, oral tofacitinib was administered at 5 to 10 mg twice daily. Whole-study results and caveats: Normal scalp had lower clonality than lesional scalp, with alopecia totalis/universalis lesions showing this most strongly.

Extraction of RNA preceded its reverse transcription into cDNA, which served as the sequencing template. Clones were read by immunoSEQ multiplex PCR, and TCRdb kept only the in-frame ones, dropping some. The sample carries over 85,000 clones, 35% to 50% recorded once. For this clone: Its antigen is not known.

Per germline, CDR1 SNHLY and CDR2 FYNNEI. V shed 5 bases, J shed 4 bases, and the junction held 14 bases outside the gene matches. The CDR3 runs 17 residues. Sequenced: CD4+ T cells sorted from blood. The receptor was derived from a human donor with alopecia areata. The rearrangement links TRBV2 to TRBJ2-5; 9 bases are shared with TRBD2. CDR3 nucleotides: TGTGCCAGCAGTCCCGGGACTAGCTGGTATCGAGGAGAGACCCAGTACTTC. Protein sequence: CASSPGTSWYRGETQYF.